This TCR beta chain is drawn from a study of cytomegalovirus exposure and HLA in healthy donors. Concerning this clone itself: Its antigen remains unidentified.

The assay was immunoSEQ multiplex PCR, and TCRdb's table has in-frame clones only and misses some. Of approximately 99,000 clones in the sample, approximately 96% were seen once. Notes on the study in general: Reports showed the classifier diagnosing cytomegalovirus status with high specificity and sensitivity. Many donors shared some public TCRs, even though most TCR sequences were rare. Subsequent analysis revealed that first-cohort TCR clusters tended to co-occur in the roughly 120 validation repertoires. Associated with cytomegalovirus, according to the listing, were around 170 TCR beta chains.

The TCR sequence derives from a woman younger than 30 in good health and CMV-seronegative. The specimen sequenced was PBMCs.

CDR3 coding DNA: TGTGCCAGCAGCTACCAACTCCGGGACAGGTATTCCTACGAGCAGTACTTC. Its protein is CASSYQLRDRYSYEQYF. V is TRBV13 and J is TRBJ2-5, with TRBD1 identical over 8 bases. The J call is uncertain, as TRBJ2-7 better fits the DNA end. The germline CDR1 and CDR2 sequences are PRHDT and FYEKMQ (reference sequence). CDR3 length equals 17 residues.